This T cell receptor (beta chain) appears in the sequencing data of a study of blood T cell repertoires in COVID-19. At the level of the study: Spain, Italy and the United States supplied samples that represented acute and convalescent COVID-19. Sample material is recorded as cDNA or gDNA derived from T cells, B-cell-depleted T cells, or PBMCs.

Losses at the gene ends were 4 bases for V and 7 bases for J; bases not matched to a gene: 6. CDR3 length: 15 residues. CDR1 and CDR2 (germline): MNHEY, SVGEGT. The authors' processing: Amplification with reference gene primers provided the estimates of nucleated cell counts. Sequenced by immunoSEQ multiplex PCR; TCRdb stores in-frame clones only, minus some. That table gives V, J and clone size, and the DNA gave D and trimming. The data show more than 70,000 clones, about 86% seen once. The sequence was collected from a woman of 80 years or more in a cohort sampled during active or convalescent COVID-19. The specimen was peripheral blood. The chain links TRBV6-2 or TRBV6-3 to TRBJ2-1, with 11 bases matching TRBD2. In nucleotides, the CDR3 is TGTGCCAGCAGTTCCCTAGCGGGAGGACGGAATGAGCAGTTCTTC. It translates to CASSSLAGGRNEQFF.